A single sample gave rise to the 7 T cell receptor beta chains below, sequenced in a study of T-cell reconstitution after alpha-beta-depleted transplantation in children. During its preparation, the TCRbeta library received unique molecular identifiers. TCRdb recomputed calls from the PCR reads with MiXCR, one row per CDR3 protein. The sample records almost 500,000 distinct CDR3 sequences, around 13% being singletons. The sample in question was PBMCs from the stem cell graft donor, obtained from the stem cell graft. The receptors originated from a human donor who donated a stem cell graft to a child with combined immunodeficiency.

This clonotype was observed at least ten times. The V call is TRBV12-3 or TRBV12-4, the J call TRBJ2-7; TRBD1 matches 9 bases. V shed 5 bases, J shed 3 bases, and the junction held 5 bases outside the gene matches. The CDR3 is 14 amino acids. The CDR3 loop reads CASSNRGRSYEQYF. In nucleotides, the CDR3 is TGTGCCAGCAGTAACAGGGGGCGCAGCTACGAGCAGTACTTC.

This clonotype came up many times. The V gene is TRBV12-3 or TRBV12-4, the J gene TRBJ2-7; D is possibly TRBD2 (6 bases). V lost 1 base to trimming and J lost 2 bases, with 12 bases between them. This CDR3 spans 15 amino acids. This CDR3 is CASSLGGLPPYEQYF. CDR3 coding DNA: TGTGCCAGCAGTTTAGGGGGACTCCCGCCCTACGAGCAGTACTTC.

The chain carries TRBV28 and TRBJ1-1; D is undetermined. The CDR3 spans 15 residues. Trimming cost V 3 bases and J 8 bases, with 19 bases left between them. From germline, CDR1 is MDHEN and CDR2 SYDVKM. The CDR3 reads CASSLQGGSSVEAFF. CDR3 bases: TGTGCCAGCAGTTTGCAAGGAGGGTCTAGTGTAGAAGCTTTCTTT. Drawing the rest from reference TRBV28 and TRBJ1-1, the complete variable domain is DVKVTQSSRYLVKRTGEKVFLECVQDMDHENMFWYRQDPGLGLRLIYFSYDVKMKEKGDIPEGYSVSREKKERFSLILESASTNQTSMYLCASSLQGGSSVEAFFGQGTRLTVV.

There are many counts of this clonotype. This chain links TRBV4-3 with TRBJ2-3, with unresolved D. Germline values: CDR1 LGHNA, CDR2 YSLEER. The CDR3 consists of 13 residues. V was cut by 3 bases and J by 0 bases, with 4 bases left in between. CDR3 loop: CASSQISTDTQYF. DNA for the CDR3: TGCGCCAGCAGCCAGATTAGCACAGATACGCAGTATTTT.

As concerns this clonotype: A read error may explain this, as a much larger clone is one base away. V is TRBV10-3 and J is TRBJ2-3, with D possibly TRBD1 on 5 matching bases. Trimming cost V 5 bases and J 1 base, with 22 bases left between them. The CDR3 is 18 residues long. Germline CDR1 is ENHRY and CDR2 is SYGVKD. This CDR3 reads CAISLTQLSGLGTDTQYF. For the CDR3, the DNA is TGTGCCATCAGTTTGACTCAGTTGTCAGGGCTTGGCACAGATACGCAGTATTTT.

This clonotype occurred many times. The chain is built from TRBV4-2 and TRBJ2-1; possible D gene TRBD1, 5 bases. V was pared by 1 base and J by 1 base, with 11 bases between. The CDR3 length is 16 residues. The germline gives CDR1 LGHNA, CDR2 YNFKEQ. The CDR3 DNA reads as TGTGCCAGCAGCCAAGGACAGTTCTCATCCTACAATGAGCAGTTCTTC. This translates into CASSQGQFSSYNEQFF.

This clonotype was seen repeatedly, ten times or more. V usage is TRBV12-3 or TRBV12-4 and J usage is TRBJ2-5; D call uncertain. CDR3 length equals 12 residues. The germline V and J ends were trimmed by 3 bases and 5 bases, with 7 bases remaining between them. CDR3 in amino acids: CASSFLEETQYF. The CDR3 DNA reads TGTGCCAGCAGTTTTCTAGAGGAGACCCAGTACTTC.